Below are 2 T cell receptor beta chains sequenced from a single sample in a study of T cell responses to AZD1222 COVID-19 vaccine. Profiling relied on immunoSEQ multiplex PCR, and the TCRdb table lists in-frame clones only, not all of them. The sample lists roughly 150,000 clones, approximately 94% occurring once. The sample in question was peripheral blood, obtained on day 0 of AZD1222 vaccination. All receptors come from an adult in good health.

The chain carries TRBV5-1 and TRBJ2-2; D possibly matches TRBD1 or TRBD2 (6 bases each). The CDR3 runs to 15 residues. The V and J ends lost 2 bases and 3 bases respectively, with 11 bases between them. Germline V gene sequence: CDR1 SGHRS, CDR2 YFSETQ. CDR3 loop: CASSLAGGHTGELFF. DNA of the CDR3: TGCGCCAGCAGCTTAGCTGGGGGGCACACCGGGGAGCTGTTTTTT.

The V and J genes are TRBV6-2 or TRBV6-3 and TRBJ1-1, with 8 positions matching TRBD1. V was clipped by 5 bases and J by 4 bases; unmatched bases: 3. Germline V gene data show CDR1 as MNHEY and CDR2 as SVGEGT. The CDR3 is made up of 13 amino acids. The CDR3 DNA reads TGTGCCAGCAGTGATACAGGGGGCACTGAAGCTTTCTTT. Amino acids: CASSDTGGTEAFF.